The rows below give T cell receptor beta chains drawn from one sample of a study of blood T cell repertoires in COVID-19. Assay used: immunoSEQ multiplex PCR; TCRdb lists only in-frame clones, some missing. The table shows roughly 180,000 clones, with 79% occurring only once. The sample was peripheral blood. The receptors here all came from a woman aged 55-70 years with COVID-19, enrolled during active disease. Both conserved end residues are part of each CDR3. A D gene is named only where the DNA matches it firmly. Only some rows state a clone size, as once, few, many or a class for expanded clones.

v_gene	d_gene	abundance	j_gene	CDR3aa	CDR3nt
TRBV5-1	TRBD1	once	TRBJ1-1	CASSFQTGSTEAFF	TGCGCCAGCAGCTTTCAGACAGGGAGCACTGAAGCTTTCTTT
TRBV7-3	-	-	TRBJ1-1	CASSLFGGVNTEAFF	TGTGCCAGCAGCTTATTCGGGGGAGTGAACACTGAAGCTTTCTTT
TRBV28	TRBD1	-	TRBJ1-2	CASSTTDRARYTF	TGTGCCAGCAGTACCACGGACAGGGCGCGCTACACCTTC
TRBV6-6	-	-	TRBJ1-4	CASKREGREKLFF	TGTGCCAGCAAGAGGGAGGGACGCGAAAAACTGTTTTTT
TRBV7-9	-	-	TRBJ2-1	CASSHTGGDGRVRNEQFF	TGTGCCAGCAGCCACACCGGTGGGGACGGGAGAGTTAGGAATGAGCAGTTCTTC
TRBV5-1	-	-	TRBJ1-2	CASSSNPRGANYGYTF	TGCGCCAGCAGCTCTAACCCGCGGGGGGCGAATTATGGCTACACCTTC
TRBV7-9	-	few	TRBJ2-1	CASTFLVQGPAAYNEQFF	TGTGCCAGCACCTTCCTAGTACAGGGCCCAGCAGCCTACAATGAGCAGTTCTTC
TRBV3-1/TRBV3-2	-	-	TRBJ1-3	CASSQGRAGNTIYF	TGTGCCAGCAGCCAAGGCAGGGCTGGAAACACCATATATTTT
TRBV6-5	TRBD1	-	TRBJ1-2	CASSLTGNYGYTF	TGTGCCAGCAGCCTGACAGGGAACTATGGCTACACCTTC
TRBV18	-	-	TRBJ1-1	CASSPRFGGDGNEAFF	TGTGCCAGCTCACCTCGTTTTGGGGGGGACGGGAATGAAGCTTTCTTT
TRBV19	-	-	TRBJ2-4	CASNEGGQNIQYF	TGTGCCAGTAATGAGGGCGGGCAAAACATTCAGTACTTC
TRBV28	-	few	TRBJ1-6	CASRTSSYNSPLHF	TGTGCCAGCAGGACTAGCTCCTATAATTCACCCCTCCACTTT
TRBV28	-	few	TRBJ2-3	CASSFGNTDTQYF	TGTGCCAGCAGTTTCGGGAACACAGATACGCAGTATTTT
TRBV2	TRBD1	-	TRBJ1-2	CASSAGTGRPYGYTF	TGTGCCAGCAGCGCCGGGACAGGGAGGCCCTATGGCTACACCTTC
TRBV5-1	-	few	TRBJ1-2	CASSTSPDSNYGYTF	TGCGCCAGCAGTACCTCTCCGGACAGTAACTATGGCTACACCTTC
TRBV4-1	-	-	TRBJ1-5	CASSQDGFQPQHF	TGCGCCAGCAGCCAAGACGGTTTTCAGCCCCAGCATTTT
TRBV5-1	TRBD2	-	TRBJ2-1	CASSLAGGRATYNEQFF	TGCGCCAGCAGCTTGGCCGGTGGGAGGGCCACCTACAATGAGCAGTTCTTC
TRBV7-9	TRBD1	few	TRBJ2-3	CASSSPGTGLRNTQYF	TGTGCCAGCAGTTCCCCCGGGACAGGGTTAAGGAATACGCAGTATTTT
TRBV6-1	-	few	TRBJ2-7	CASSEFSREQYF	TGTGCCAGCAGTGAATTTAGCCGGGAGCAGTACTTC
TRBV5-1	TRBD1	-	TRBJ2-7	CASSPRQGKGYEQYF	TGCGCCAGCAGCCCTCGACAGGGGAAGGGGTACGAGCAGTACTTC
TRBV4-2	TRBD2	-	TRBJ2-3	CASSHHRTSGSDTQYF	TGTGCCAGCAGCCACCACAGGACTAGCGGGTCAGATACGCAGTATTTT
TRBV11-2	-	-	TRBJ2-2	CASSRDTTNTGELFF	TGTGCCAGCAGCAGGGACACAACGAACACCGGGGAGCTGTTTTTT
TRBV2	TRBD1	-	TRBJ2-5	CASSKTGVETQYF	TGTGCCAGCAGTAAAACAGGGGTCGAGACCCAGTACTTC
TRBV5-1	-	-	TRBJ1-6	CASSLAPNNSPLHF	TGCGCCAGCAGCTTGGCCCCAAATAATTCACCCCTCCACTTT
TRBV5-1	TRBD1	-	TRBJ1-1	CASSGRQGGNTEAFF	TGCGCCAGCAGCGGAAGACAGGGGGGAAACACTGAAGCTTTCTTT
TRBV30	-	-	TRBJ2-5	CAWSTGQSFGETQYF	TGTGCCTGGAGTACAGGACAATCGTTTGGGGAGACCCAGTACTTC
TRBV27	TRBD2	few	TRBJ2-5	CASSSRTSGGLYQETQYF	TGTGCCAGCAGTTCCCGGACTAGCGGGGGTCTGTACCAAGAGACCCAGTACTTC
TRBV28	TRBD2	-	TRBJ2-5	CASSLLGLAVLETQYF	TGTGCCAGCAGTTTATTGGGACTAGCCGTTCTAGAGACCCAGTACTTC
TRBV4-3	-	-	TRBJ2-3	CASSQDRGTDTQYF	TGCGCCAGCAGCCAAGACCGAGGCACAGATACGCAGTATTTT
TRBV11-2	TRBD2	once	TRBJ2-1	CASSPRLAGGLPDEQFF	TGTGCCAGCAGCCCCCGACTAGCGGGGGGGCTTCCCGATGAGCAGTTCTTC
TRBV6-4	-	-	TRBJ1-6	CASSETEGGSPLHF	TGTGCCAGCAGTGAAACGGAAGGGGGTTCACCCCTCCACTTT
TRBV13	TRBD2	-	TRBJ2-1	CASSLASGGINEQFF	TGTGCCAGCAGCTTAGCGAGCGGGGGTATAAATGAGCAGTTCTTC
TRBV9	TRBD1	-	TRBJ2-1	CASSVVGTGGDEQFF	TGTGCCAGCAGCGTAGTAGGGACAGGGGGCGATGAGCAGTTCTTC
TRBV5-1	TRBD1	-	TRBJ1-2	CASSMGQDRYGYTF	TGCGCCAGCAGCATGGGACAGGACCGCTATGGCTACACCTTC
TRBV27	-	-	TRBJ1-2	CASSLSTHQRGYTF	TGTGCCAGCAGTTTATCGACCCATCAGCGGGGCTACACCTTC
TRBV2	-	-	TRBJ2-2	CASSESLATGELFF	TGTGCCAGCAGTGAAAGTCTAGCAACCGGGGAGCTGTTTTTT
TRBV10-3	TRBD1	-	TRBJ2-2	CAIGQANTGELFF	TGTGCCATTGGACAGGCCAACACCGGGGAGCTGTTTTTT
TRBV14	TRBD2	-	TRBJ2-2	CASSLPRLAGGTGELFF	TGTGCCAGCAGCCTACCAAGACTAGCGGGAGGCACCGGGGAGCTGTTTTTT
TRBV4-3	TRBD1	-	TRBJ1-3	CASSQAHRTGGNTIYF	TGCGCCAGCAGCCAAGCCCACAGGACAGGCGGAAACACCATATATTTT
TRBV5-4	-	-	TRBJ1-6	CASRLGQLDNSPLHF	TGTGCCAGCAGACTTGGACAGCTAGATAATTCACCCCTCCACTTT
TRBV24-1	-	-	TRBJ1-2	CATSDRSIGYTF	TGTGCCACCAGTGACAGGTCCATTGGCTACACCTTC
TRBV10-3	TRBD2	-	TRBJ2-1	CAISEYPGLAGGEQFF	TGTGCCATCAGCGAATACCCGGGACTAGCGGGTGGTGAGCAGTTCTTC
TRBV5-1	-	few	TRBJ2-1	CASSLGADYNEQFF	TGCGCCAGCAGCTTGGGGGCAGACTACAATGAGCAGTTCTTC
TRBV3-1/TRBV3-2	TRBD2	-	TRBJ2-1	CASSQVRTSNEQFF	TGTGCCAGCAGCCAAGTCCGGACTAGCAATGAGCAGTTCTTC
TRBV4-1	-	-	TRBJ1-5	CASGNPQGVHQPQHF	TGCGCCAGCGGAAACCCACAGGGTGTCCATCAGCCCCAGCATTTT
TRBV5-1	TRBD1	-	TRBJ1-1	CASSDRQGTTEAFF	TGCGCCAGCAGCGACCGACAGGGAACCACTGAAGCTTTCTTT
TRBV5-4	TRBD1	-	TRBJ2-7	CASSFRTGTYEQYF	TGTGCCAGCAGCTTCCGGACAGGGACCTACGAGCAGTACTTC
TRBV7-9	TRBD2	-	TRBJ2-1	CASSLGTSGLSYNEQFF	TGTGCCAGCAGCCTTGGGACTAGCGGACTCTCCTACAATGAGCAGTTCTTC